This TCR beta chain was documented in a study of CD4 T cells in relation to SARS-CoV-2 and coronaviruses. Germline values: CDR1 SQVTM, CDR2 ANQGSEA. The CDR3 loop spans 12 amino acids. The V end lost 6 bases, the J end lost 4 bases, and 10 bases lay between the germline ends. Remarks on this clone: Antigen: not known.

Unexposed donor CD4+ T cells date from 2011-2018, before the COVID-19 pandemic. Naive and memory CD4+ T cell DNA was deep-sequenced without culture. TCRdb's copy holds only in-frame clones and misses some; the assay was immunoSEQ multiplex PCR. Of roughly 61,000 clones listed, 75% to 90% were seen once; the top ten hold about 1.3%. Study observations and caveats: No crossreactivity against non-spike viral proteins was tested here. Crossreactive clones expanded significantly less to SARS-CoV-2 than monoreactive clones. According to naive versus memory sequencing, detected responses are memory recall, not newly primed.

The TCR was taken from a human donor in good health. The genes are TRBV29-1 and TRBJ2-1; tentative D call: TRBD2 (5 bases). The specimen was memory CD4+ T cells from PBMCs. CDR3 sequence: CSVAREYNEQFF. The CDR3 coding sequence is TGCAGCGTGGCCCGGGAATACAATGAGCAGTTCTTC.